These 7 T cell receptor beta chains came from one sample sequenced in a study of T cell changes during pregnancy in multiple sclerosis (dated by TCRdb to about 2019). Library method: the immunoSEQ multiplex PCR assay. Sourced from immuneACCESS, this table was stored by TCRdb with only in-frame sequences that have V and J called. A share of the clones is absent; for the studies checked, an unresolved V gene accounts for under half, and the remainder has no known explanation. Recorded for this sample are approximately 9,000 clones; 75% to 85% of them occurred a single time. The ten largest clones take up 15% to 20% of the sample. The input for sequencing was CD8+ T cells from peripheral blood mononuclear cells, taken in the third trimester of pregnancy. The receptors come from a female donor in good health, enrolled as a control in a pregnancy study.

This chain connects TRBV14 to TRBJ2-5; no clear D gene. The CDR3 is 12 residues long. The germline CDR1 and CDR2 sequences are SGHDN and FVKESK. V lost 3 bases, J lost 4 bases, and 6 bases lay in between. The CDR3 DNA reads TGTGCCAGCAGCCAGTACTTAGAGACCCAGTACTTC. Amino acids: CASSQYLETQYF.

The chain links TRBV5-6 to TRBJ2-5, with a possible D match to TRBD1 (6 bases). The germline gives CDR1 SGHDT, CDR2 YYEEEE. CDR3 length: 15 residues. V gave up 4 bases and J gave up 3 bases, with 16 bases separating them. DNA of the CDR3: TGTGCCAGCAGCACGAACCGGGACAATAAAGAGACCCAGTACTTC. Translation gives CASSTNRDNKETQYF.

Worth noting for this clone: Other DNA variants within this sample encode the same CDR3. This chain joins TRBV6-4 and TRBJ2-1; a weak D match, TRBD2 (7 bases). This CDR3 region has 15 residues. V was clipped by 6 bases and J by 8 bases, with 20 bases between them. Germline-derived CDR1 and CDR2 are MRHNA and SNTAGT. CDR3 protein: CASSDTGTGGDEQFF. For the CDR3, the DNA is TGTGCCAGCAGCGATACCGGGACGGGGGGCGATGAGCAGTTCTTC.

This rearrangement joins TRBV7-9 to TRBJ2-7, with 10 bases matching TRBD1. Trimming took 5 bases from V and 7 from J; bases not matched to a gene: 2. The CDR3 extends over 12 amino acids. From germline, CDR1 is SEHNR and CDR2 FQNEAQ (reference sequence). The CDR3 bases are TGTGCCAGCAGCGGGGACAGGGGAGAGCAGTACTTC. Its protein product is CASSGDRGEQYF.

By proportion, this clone is medium-sized (0.01 to 0.1%). The V and J genes are TRBV28 and TRBJ1-5; D not resolved. The ends were cut back, 4 bases at V and 0 bases at J, with 10 bases in the middle. The CDR3 contains 15 residues. The germline V gene encodes CDR1 MDHEN and CDR2 SYDVKM. DNA for the CDR3: TGTGCCAGCAGTTGGCGGAAAAGTAGCAATCAGCCCCAGCATTTT. This translates into CASSWRKSSNQPQHF.

The chain carries TRBV5-4 and TRBJ1-6, with TRBD1 identical over 7 bases. Trimming took 4 bases from V and 0 from J; bases not matched to a gene: 7. This CDR3 contains 17 residues. Germline values: CDR1 SGHNT, CDR2 YYREEE (reference sequence). The CDR3 DNA is TGTGCCAGCAGCCTAGGTCAGGGGGGCTCCTATAATTCACCCCTCCACTTT. Translation: CASSLGQGGSYNSPLHF. Based on the CDR3 plus reference TRBV5-4 and TRBJ1-6, the full variable domain is ETGVTQSPTHLIKTRGQQVTLRCSSQSGHNTVSWYQQALGQGPQFIFQYYREEENGRGNFPPRFSGLQFPNYSSELNVNALELDDSALYLCASSLGQGGSYNSPLHFGNGTRLTVT.

The gene calls are TRBV11-3 and TRBJ2-7, with 8 bases identical to TRBD2. V shed 4 bases, J shed 5 bases, and the junction held 7 bases outside the gene matches. CDR3 length: 14 amino acids. Germline values: CDR1 SGHNT, CDR2 YENEEA. DNA of the CDR3: TGTGCCAGCAGCTCGACGGGGGGGCTCGACGAGCAGTACTTC. As protein: CASSSTGGLDEQYF.